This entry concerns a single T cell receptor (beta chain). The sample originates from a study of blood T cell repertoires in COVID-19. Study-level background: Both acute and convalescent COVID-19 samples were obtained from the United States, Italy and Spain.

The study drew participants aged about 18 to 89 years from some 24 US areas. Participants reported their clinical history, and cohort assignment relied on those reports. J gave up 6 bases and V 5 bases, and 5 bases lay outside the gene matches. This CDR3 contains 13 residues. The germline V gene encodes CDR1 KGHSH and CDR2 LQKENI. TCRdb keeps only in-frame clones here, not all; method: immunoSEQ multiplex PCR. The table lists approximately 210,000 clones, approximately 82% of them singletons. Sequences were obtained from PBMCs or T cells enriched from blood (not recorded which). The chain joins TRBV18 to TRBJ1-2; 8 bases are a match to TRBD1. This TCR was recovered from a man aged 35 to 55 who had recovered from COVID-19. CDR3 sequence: CASSGQGWNGYTF. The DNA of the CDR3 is TGTGCCAGCTCAGGACAGGGCTGGAATGGCTACACCTTC.